This T cell receptor (beta chain) was obtained from a study of T-cell reconstitution after alpha-beta-depleted transplantation in children. This clonotype was picked up many times. Germline trimming cut 6 bases from V and 6 bases from J; bases unmatched to any gene: 5. The CDR3 contains 14 residues. A library of TCRbeta sequences, prepared with unique molecular identifiers, was generated. In TCRdb, the PCR reads were re-called with MiXCR into one record per CDR3 protein. The sample has about 600,000 distinct CDR3 sequences; roughly a tenth are singletons. The source was PBMCs from the stem cell graft donor, collected from the stem cell graft. The sequence was obtained from a human donor who donated a stem cell graft to a child with acute myeloid leukemia. The rearrangement links TRBV12-3 or TRBV12-4 to TRBJ2-2; 9 bases are a match to TRBD1. The CDR3 sequence: CASSYRGHAGELFF. DNA for the CDR3: TGTGCCAGCAGCTACAGGGGGCACGCCGGGGAGCTGTTTTTT.